This entry concerns a single TCR beta chain. Produced via immunoSEQ multiplex PCR; TCRdb's table is partial and in-frame only. The sample contains approximately 120,000 clones, 88% of which appear only once. No infections or other immune events were documented during collection. This entry belongs to a study of identifying expanded T cells in peripheral blood. Trimming removed 3 bases from V and 8 bases from J, with 11 bases in between. The germline gives CDR1 KGHSH, CDR2 LQKENI. CDR3 length: 13 residues. This sequence originates from a person between 18 and 75 years old in good health. The chain couples TRBV18 to TRBJ2-4; the D gene is possibly TRBD1 (5 bases). Sequencing was performed on blood. The CDR3 sequence: CASSPRDMDIQYF. CDR3 nucleotide sequence: TGTGCCAGCTCACCCAGGGATATGGACATTCAGTACTTC.